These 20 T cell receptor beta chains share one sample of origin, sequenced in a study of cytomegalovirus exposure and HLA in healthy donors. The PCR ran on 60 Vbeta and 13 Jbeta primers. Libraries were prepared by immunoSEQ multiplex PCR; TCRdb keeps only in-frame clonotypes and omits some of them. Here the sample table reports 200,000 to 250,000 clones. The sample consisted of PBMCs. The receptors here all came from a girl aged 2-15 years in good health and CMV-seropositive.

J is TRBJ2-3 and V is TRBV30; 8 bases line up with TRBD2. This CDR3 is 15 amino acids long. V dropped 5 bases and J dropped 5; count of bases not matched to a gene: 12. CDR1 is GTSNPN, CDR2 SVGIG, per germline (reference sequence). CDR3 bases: TGTGCCTGGGCGTCGTTTGGGACTAGGGGAGATACGCAGTATTTT. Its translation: CAWASFGTRGDTQYF.

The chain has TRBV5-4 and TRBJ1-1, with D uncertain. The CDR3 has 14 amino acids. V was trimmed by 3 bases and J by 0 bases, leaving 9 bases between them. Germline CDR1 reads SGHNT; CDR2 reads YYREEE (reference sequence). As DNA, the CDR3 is TGTGCCAGCAGCTCCCGACTCGTGAACACTGAAGCTTTCTTT. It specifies CASSSRLVNTEAFF.

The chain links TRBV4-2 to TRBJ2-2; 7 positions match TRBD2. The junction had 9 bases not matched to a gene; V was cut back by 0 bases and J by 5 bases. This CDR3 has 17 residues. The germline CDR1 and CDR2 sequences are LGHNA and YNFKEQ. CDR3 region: CASSQDWGGGRTGELFF. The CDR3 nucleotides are TGTGCCAGCAGCCAAGATTGGGGGGGAGGGCGGACCGGGGAGCTGTTTTTT.

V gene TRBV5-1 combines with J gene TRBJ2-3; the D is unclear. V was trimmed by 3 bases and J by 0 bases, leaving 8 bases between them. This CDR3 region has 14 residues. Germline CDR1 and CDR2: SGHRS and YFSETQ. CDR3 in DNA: TGCGCCAGCAGCTCGAGATCTAGCACAGATACGCAGTATTTT. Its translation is CASSSRSSTDTQYF.

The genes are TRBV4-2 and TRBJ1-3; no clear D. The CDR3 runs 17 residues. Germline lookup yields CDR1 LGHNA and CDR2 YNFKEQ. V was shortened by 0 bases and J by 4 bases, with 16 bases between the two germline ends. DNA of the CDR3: TGTGCCAGCAGCCAAGAAGGATTGCGAGGGCCCGGAAACACCATATATTTT. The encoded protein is CASSQEGLRGPGNTIYF.

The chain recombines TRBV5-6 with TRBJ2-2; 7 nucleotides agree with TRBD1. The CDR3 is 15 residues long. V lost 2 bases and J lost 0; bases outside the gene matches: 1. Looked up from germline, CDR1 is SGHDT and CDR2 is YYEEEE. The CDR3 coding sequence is TGTGCCAGCAGCTTTGGGACAGCGAACACCGGGGAGCTGTTTTTT. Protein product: CASSFGTANTGELFF.

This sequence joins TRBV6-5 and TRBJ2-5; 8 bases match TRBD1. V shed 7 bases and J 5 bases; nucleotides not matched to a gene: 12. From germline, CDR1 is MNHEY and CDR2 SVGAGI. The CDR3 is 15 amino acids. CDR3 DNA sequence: TGTGCCAGCACCCCCCCAGGGGGCGCGGAGGAGACCCAGTACTTC. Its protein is CASTPPGGAEETQYF.

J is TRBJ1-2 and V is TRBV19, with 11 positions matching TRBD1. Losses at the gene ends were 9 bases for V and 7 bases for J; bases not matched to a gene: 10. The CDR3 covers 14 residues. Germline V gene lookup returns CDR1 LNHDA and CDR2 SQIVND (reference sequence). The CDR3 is CASSGTGGSAGYTF. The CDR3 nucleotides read TGTGCCAGCTCCGGGACAGGGGGTTCGGCTGGCTACACCTTC. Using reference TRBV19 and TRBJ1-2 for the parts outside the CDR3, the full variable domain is DGGITQSPKYLFRKEGQNVTLSCEQNLNHDAMYWYRQDPGQGLRLIYYSQIVNDFQKGDIAEGYSVSREKKESFPLTVTSAQKNPTAFYLCASSGTGGSAGYTFGSGTRLTVV.

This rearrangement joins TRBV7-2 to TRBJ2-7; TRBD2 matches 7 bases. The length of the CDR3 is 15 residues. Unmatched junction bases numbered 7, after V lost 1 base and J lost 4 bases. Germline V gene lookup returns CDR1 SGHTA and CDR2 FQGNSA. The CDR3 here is CASSLGVGGQYEQYF. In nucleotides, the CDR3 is TGTGCCAGCAGCTTAGGAGTGGGAGGGCAGTACGAGCAGTACTTC.

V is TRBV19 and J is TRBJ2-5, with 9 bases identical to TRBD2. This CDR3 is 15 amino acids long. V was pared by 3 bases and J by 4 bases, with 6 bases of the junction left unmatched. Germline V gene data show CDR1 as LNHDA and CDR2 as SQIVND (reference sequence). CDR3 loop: CASSIRREGRETQYF. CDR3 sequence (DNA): TGTGCCAGTAGTATTCGGCGGGAGGGCCGAGAGACCCAGTACTTC.

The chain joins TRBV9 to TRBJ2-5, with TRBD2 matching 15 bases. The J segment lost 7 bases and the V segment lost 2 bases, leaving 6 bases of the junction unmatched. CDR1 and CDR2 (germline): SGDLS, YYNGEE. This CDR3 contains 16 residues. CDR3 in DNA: TGTGCCAGCAGCGTCGGACTAGCGGGAGGGAGGGGGACCCAGTACTTC. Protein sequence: CASSVGLAGGRGTQYF.

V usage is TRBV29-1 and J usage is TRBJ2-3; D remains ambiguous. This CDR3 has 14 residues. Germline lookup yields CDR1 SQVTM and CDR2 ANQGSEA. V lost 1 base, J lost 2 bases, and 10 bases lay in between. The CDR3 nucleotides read TGCAGCGTTGAAGTTAGTTGGGCCACAGATACGCAGTATTTT. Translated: CSVEVSWATDTQYF.

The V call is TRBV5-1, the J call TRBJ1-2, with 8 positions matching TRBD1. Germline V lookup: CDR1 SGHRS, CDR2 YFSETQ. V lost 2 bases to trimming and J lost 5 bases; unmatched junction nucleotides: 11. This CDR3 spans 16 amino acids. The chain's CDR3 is CASSFRSRGRRYGYTF. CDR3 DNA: TGCGCCAGCAGCTTCCGTTCCAGGGGGCGCCGATATGGCTACACCTTC.

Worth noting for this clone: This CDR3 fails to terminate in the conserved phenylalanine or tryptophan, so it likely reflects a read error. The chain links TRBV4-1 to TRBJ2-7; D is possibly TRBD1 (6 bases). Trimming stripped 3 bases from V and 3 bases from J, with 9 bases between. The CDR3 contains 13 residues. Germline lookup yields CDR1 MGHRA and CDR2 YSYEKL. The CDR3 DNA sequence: TGCGCCAGCAGCCATACACAGGGCTACGAGCAGTACCTC. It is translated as CASSHTQGYEQYL.

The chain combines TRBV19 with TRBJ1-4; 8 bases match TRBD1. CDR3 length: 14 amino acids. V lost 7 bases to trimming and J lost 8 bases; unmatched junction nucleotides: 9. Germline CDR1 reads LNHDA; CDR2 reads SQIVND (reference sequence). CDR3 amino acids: CASTHRGIEEKLFF. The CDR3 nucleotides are TGTGCCAGTACGCACAGGGGGATAGAAGAAAAACTGTTTTTT.

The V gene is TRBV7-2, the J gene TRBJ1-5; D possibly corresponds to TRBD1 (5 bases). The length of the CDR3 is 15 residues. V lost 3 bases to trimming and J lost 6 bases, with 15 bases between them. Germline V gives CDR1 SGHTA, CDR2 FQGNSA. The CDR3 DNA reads TGTGCCAGCAGCTTGGCGGGGCTCCTTGGTCAGCCCCAGCATTTT. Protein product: CASSLAGLLGQPQHF.

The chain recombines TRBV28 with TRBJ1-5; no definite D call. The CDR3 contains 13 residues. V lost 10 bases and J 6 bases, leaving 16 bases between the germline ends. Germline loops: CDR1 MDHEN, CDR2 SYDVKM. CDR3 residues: CAISPGSGQPQHF. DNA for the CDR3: TGTGCCATCAGCCCCGGCTCGGGTCAGCCCCAGCATTTT.

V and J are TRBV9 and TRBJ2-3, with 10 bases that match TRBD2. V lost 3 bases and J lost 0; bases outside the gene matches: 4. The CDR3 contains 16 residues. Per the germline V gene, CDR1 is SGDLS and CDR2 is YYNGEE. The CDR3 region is CASSGRAGGSTDTQYF. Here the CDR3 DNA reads TGTGCCAGCAGCGGACGAGCGGGAGGGAGCACAGATACGCAGTATTTT.

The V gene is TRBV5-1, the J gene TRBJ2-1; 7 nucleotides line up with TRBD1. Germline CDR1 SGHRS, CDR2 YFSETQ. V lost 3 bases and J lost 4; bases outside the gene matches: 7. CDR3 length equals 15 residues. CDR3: CASSSTGAGYNEQFF. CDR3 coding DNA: TGCGCCAGCAGCTCAACAGGGGCAGGTTACAATGAGCAGTTCTTC.

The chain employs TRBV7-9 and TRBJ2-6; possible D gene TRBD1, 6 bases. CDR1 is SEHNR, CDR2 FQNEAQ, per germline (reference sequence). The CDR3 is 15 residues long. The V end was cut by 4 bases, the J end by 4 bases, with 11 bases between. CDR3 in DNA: TGTGCCAGCAGCTATTACAGGGCCGGGGCCAACGTCCTGACTTTC. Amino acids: CASSYYRAGANVLTF.